The entry that follows covers one T cell receptor beta chain sequence. The data derive from a study of blood T cell repertoires in COVID-19. Participant age was about 18 to 100 years, and participants resided in roughly 24 US areas. Cohorts were based on clinical histories the participants reported. Authors' methods: Amplifying reference gene primers gave estimates of nucleated cell counts. The assay was immunoSEQ multiplex PCR, and TCRdb's table has in-frame clones only and misses some. Clone size and the V and J calls come from that table; the DNA yielded D and trimming. The sample shows 200,000 to 250,000 clones, nearly 90% of them seen only once. CDR1 MNHEY and CDR2 SVGAGI come from the germline V gene. This CDR3 is built from 15 residues. Trimming shortened V by 6 bases and J by 2 bases, and 14 bases separated the two germline ends.

This rearrangement joins TRBV6-5 to TRBJ2-1; tentative D call: TRBD1 (5 bases). The origin of this receptor is a man younger than 40 who had recovered from COVID-19. Input material: PBMCs or T cells enriched from blood (not recorded which). The CDR3 protein is CASRSTGSPYNEQFF. In nucleotides, the CDR3 is TGTGCCAGCAGATCCACAGGTTCCCCCTACAATGAGCAGTTCTTC.